This T cell receptor (beta chain) emerged from a study of blood T cells in healthy people across ages. Alongside a J-beta primer mix, a sample-barcoded 5' primer served in a second PCR lasting about 7 to 11 cycles. Each of the samples gave a minimum of 2.5 million paired-end reads that contained CDR3. TCRdb re-analysed the 5' RACE reads in MiXCR, keeping a single row per CDR3 protein. The repertoire holds approximately 1.5 million distinct CDR3 sequences, about 32% seen once, with about 10% in the top ten. The CDR3 spans 21 residues. General study results and limits: Donors of long life had a larger count of naive CD4+ cells and greater diversity than aged donors. No one knew whether donors had CMV, which possibly confounded expanded clonotype changes. A roughly linear fall in TCR beta diversity per million T cells was seen with increasing age.

A word on this clonotype: Its antigen is not identified.

Sequencing input: blood. This clonotype was sampled from a woman younger than 45 in good health. The chain uses TRBV21-1 and TRBJ2-7; no check of the table's D call, TRBD2, against the DNA was made. TRBV21-1 is a pseudogene. Written as DNA, the CDR3 is TGTGCCAGCACCCCAGGCCACAGGAGCTGGTCATCTAGCGGGACTTCCTACGAGCAGTACTTC. Its protein is CASTPGHRSWSSSGTSYEQYF.